The T cell receptor (beta chain) described here comes from a study of cytomegalovirus exposure and HLA in healthy donors. The overall study: The Caucasian-associated ancestry cluster contained approximately 81% of the roughly 390 genotyped donors.

CDR1 and CDR2 from the germline V gene are SGHNT and YYREEE (reference sequence). Trimming left V 2 bases short and J 3 bases short, with 8 bases between. This CDR3 has 13 amino acids. This PCR relied on a set of 60 Vbeta primers and 13 Jbeta primers. Data came from immunoSEQ multiplex PCR; TCRdb stores just in-frame clones and leaves some out. The sample shows some 150,000 clones, roughly 80% of them seen only once. Study-wide points: A previous analysis found most TCR beta V segments productive roughly 87% or roughly 30% of the time.

On this clone itself: Its antigen is undetermined.

The chain employs TRBV5-4 and TRBJ1-2; no clear D gene. The origin of this receptor is a man aged 30-40 years in good health and CMV-seropositive. Sequenced: PBMCs. The CDR3 protein is CASSFGGYYGYTF. The CDR3 nucleotides read TGTGCCAGCAGCTTCGGAGGGTACTATGGCTACACCTTC.